The 18 T cell receptor beta chains below were found in one sample sequenced in a study of cytomegalovirus exposure and HLA in healthy donors. 13 Jbeta primers and 60 Vbeta primers were used for the PCR. Profiling relied on immunoSEQ multiplex PCR, and the TCRdb table lists in-frame clones only, not all of them. This sample has fewer than 150,000 clones, with approximately 80% found just once. The sample taken for sequencing was PBMCs. Every receptor here comes from a woman aged 40 to 50 in good health and CMV-seropositive.

V and J are TRBV7-8 and TRBJ2-1; D remains unclear. V was trimmed by 2 bases and J by 5 bases, leaving 13 bases between them. The germline gives CDR1 SGHVS, CDR2 FQNEAQ. CDR3 length: 15 residues. As DNA, the CDR3 is TGTGCCAGCAGCTTAACGTCGGTCGTCGACAATGAGCAGTTCTTC. Its translation is CASSLTSVVDNEQFF.

V gene TRBV2 combines with J gene TRBJ2-3; 10 bases agree with TRBD1. Germline CDR1 and CDR2: SNHLY and FYNNEI. This CDR3 spans 16 amino acids. V lost 7 bases, J lost 5 bases, and 12 bases stayed unmatched. The CDR3 spells CASTIRQGAGGDTQYF. The CDR3 DNA follows: TGTGCCAGCACTATTCGACAGGGGGCCGGTGGAGATACGCAGTATTTT. The complete variable domain, with remaining parts taken from reference TRBV2 and TRBJ2-3, reads EPEVTQTPSHQVTQMGQEVILRCVPISNHLYFYWYRQILGQKVEFLVSFYNNEISEKSEIFDDQFSVERPDGSNFTLKIRSTKLEDSAMYFCASTIRQGAGGDTQYFGPGTRLTVL.

J is TRBJ1-3 and V is TRBV29-1; weak D call: TRBD1 (5 bases). The CDR3 runs 13 residues. Trimming took off 2 bases at V and 4 bases at J, with 9 bases between the two ends. CDR1 is SQVTM, CDR2 ANQGSEA, per germline. CDR3 sequence (DNA): TGCAGCGTTGAAAGGGGTCGCGGAAACACCATATATTTT. This gives the protein CSVERGRGNTIYF.

This clone appeared once. The chain joins TRBV9 to TRBJ2-1; TRBD2 matches 8 bases. This CDR3 spans 17 amino acids. Unmatched junction bases numbered 8, after V lost 0 bases and J lost 3 bases. CDR1 and CDR2 from the germline V gene are SGDLS and YYNGEE. The CDR3, as DNA: TGTGCCAGCAGCGTAGAATCCAGCGGGAGTGGCTACAATGAGCAGTTCTTC. It yields the protein CASSVESSGSGYNEQFF.

The rearrangement joins TRBV25-1 to TRBJ2-7; unclear D gene. Germline V gene sequence: CDR1 MGHDK, CDR2 SYGVNS. With 3 bases removed from V and 4 bases from J, the gap between germline ends came to 10 bases. The CDR3 is 13 residues long. CDR3 coding DNA: TGTGCCAGCAGTGACCCCGGTCATTACGAGCAGTACTTC. Its translation: CASSDPGHYEQYF.

The chain couples TRBV5-8 to TRBJ2-2; 7 positions match TRBD1. CDR3 size: 15 residues. The V and J ends lost 2 bases and 4 bases, in that order; junction bases with no gene match: 5. CDR1 SGHTS and CDR2 YDEGEE come from the germline V gene. CDR3 sequence reads: CASSLQGRLTGELFF. CDR3 coding DNA: TGTGCCAGCAGCTTACAGGGGCGACTCACCGGGGAGCTGTTTTTT.

The rearrangement uses TRBV18 and TRBJ2-7; D unclear. Germline V gene sequence: CDR1 KGHSH, CDR2 LQKENI. Trimming stripped 3 bases from V and 2 bases from J, with 8 bases between. The CDR3 consists of 13 residues. Here the CDR3 reads CASSPSSAYEQYF. CDR3 DNA: TGTGCCAGCTCACCCAGTTCAGCCTACGAGCAGTACTTC. The full variable domain, with the rest looked up from reference TRBV18 and TRBJ2-7, is NAGVMQNPRHLVRRRGQEARLRCSPMKGHSHVYWYRQLPEEGLKFMVYLQKENIIDESGMPKERFSAEFPKEGPSILRIQQVVRGDSAAYFCASSPSSAYEQYFGPGTRLTVT.

This clone was observed once. V usage is TRBV5-4 and J usage is TRBJ2-7; 8 bases align to TRBD2. V shed 6 bases and J 5 bases; nucleotides not matched to a gene: 7. CDR1 SGHNT and CDR2 YYREEE come from the germline V gene (reference sequence). The CDR3 has 13 residues. CDR3 protein: CASTRSGSHEQYF. CDR3 DNA sequence: TGTGCCAGCACAAGAAGCGGGAGCCACGAGCAGTACTTC.

This sequence joins TRBV7-9 and TRBJ1-1; no reliable D call. In germline, CDR1 is SEHNR, CDR2 FQNEAQ (reference sequence). Trimming removed 8 bases from V and 12 bases from J, with 19 bases in between. The CDR3 length is 12 residues. CDR3 loop: CASSPLNGRSFF. CDR3 sequence (DNA): TGTGCCAGCTCTCCCCTAAATGGTCGGTCTTTCTTT.

This rearrangement joins TRBV4-1 to TRBJ2-7, with TRBD1 matching over 9 bases. The V gene end was trimmed by 1 base and the J gene end by 3 bases; junction bases not matched to a gene: 4. This CDR3 region has 15 residues. CDR1 is MGHRA and CDR2 is YSYEKL in the germline V gene. This chain's CDR3 is CASSQGTGVGYEQYF. CDR3 bases: TGCGCCAGCAGCCAAGGGACAGGGGTCGGCTACGAGCAGTACTTC.

This chain uses TRBV14 with TRBJ2-1; maybe TRBD2 (5 bases). Germline loops: CDR1 SGHDN, CDR2 FVKESK. Trimming removed 4 bases from V and 7 bases from J, with 29 bases in between. The CDR3 covers 19 residues. The CDR3 loop is CASSPQTGQRPKVRNEQFF. CDR3 bases: TGTGCCAGCAGCCCTCAAACTGGGCAGCGGCCCAAGGTACGGAATGAGCAGTTCTTC.

This clone was found a few times. This chain joins TRBV13 and TRBJ2-1, with 10 positions matching TRBD2. This CDR3 is 17 amino acids long. Germline loops: CDR1 PRHDT, CDR2 FYEKMQ (reference sequence). V shed 4 bases and J 2 bases; nucleotides not matched to a gene: 8. CDR3 nucleotide sequence: TGTGCCAGCAGCTACTATCACCTAGCGGGAGCCTACAATGAGCAGTTCTTC. Translated, it gives CASSYYHLAGAYNEQFF.

As for this clone: This CDR3 is also generated by other DNA sequences in the sample. The chain couples TRBV6-1 to TRBJ1-5, with a tentative D call TRBD1 (5 bases). Trimming took 6 bases from V and 7 from J, leaving 13 bases between them. The CDR3 has 13 amino acids. In germline, CDR1 is MNHNS, CDR2 SASEGT. Here the CDR3 reads CASSPRVGQPQHF. The CDR3, as DNA: TGTGCCAGCAGCCCCAGGGTGGGCCAGCCCCAGCATTTT.

The CDR3 DNA sequence: TGTGCCTGGAGTCCAGGACACTCCTACGAGCAGTACTTC. It specifies CAWSPGHSYEQYF. The chain combines TRBV30 with TRBJ2-7; weak D call: TRBD1 (5 bases). Trimming left V 2 bases short and J 0 bases short, with 8 bases between. The CDR3 runs to 13 residues. CDR1 and CDR2 from the germline V gene are GTSNPN and SVGIG (reference sequence).

V gene TRBV5-1 combines with J gene TRBJ1-1; maybe TRBD1 (6 bases). The ends were cut back, 2 bases at V and 3 bases at J, with 11 bases in the middle. This CDR3 spans 14 amino acids. Germline V CDR1 and CDR2: SGHRS, YFSETQ. The CDR3 loop reads CASSFGGAYTEAFF. The CDR3, as DNA: TGCGCCAGCAGCTTTGGGGGGGCGTACACTGAAGCTTTCTTT.

This clone has just one count. The chain uses TRBV5-1 and TRBJ1-1; tentative D call: TRBD1 (5 bases). The CDR3 spans 14 residues. The ends were cut back, 0 bases at V and 4 bases at J, with 10 bases in the middle. Germline-derived CDR1 and CDR2 are SGHRS and YFSETQ. CDR3 DNA: TGCGCCAGCAGCTTGGCCTCGGGGGGCACTGAAGCTTTCTTT. This translates into CASSLASGGTEAFF.

For this clone: The sample has other DNA sequences that encode this CDR3 too. The V call is TRBV29-1, the J call TRBJ1-5; 9 bases fit TRBD1. Germline V lookup: CDR1 SQVTM, CDR2 ANQGSEA. The CDR3 sequence is 13 residues long. V shed 6 bases, J shed 4 bases, and the junction held 4 bases outside the gene matches. CDR3 sequence: CSVGQGGNQPQHF. The CDR3, as DNA: TGCAGCGTGGGACAGGGAGGGAATCAGCCCCAGCATTTT.

The chain has TRBV10-2 and TRBJ1-2; D remains ambiguous. The CDR3 covers 17 residues. Trimming stripped 3 bases from V and 5 bases from J, with 22 bases between. Germline V lookup: CDR1 WSHSY, CDR2 SAAADI. CDR3 region: CASSEEVEGGATYGYTF. In DNA, the CDR3 is TGCGCCAGCAGTGAAGAAGTCGAGGGTGGAGCAACGTATGGCTACACCTTC.